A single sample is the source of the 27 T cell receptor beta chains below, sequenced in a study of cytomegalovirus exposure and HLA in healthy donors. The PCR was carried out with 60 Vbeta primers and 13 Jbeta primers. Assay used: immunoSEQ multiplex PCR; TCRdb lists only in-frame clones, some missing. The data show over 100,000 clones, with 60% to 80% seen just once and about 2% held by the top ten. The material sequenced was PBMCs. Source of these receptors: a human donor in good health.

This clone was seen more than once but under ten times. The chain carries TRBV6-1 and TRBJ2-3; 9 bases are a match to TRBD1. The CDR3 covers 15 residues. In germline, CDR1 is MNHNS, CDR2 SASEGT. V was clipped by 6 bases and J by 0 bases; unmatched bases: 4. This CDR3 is CASRQTGGSTDTQYF. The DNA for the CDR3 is TGTGCCAGCAGACAGACAGGGGGGAGCACAGATACGCAGTATTTT.

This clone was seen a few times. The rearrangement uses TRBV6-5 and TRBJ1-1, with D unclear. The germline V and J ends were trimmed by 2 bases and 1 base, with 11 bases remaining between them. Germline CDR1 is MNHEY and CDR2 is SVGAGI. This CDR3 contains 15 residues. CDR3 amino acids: CASSYGGARNTEAFF. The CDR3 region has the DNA TGTGCCAGCAGTTACGGAGGAGCCAGGAACACTGAAGCTTTCTTT.

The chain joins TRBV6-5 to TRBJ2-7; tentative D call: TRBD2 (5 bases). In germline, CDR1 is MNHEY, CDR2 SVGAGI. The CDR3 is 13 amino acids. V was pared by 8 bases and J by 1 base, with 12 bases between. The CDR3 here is CASRGGLSYEQYF. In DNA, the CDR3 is TGTGCCAGCCGAGGCGGGTTATCCTACGAGCAGTACTTC.

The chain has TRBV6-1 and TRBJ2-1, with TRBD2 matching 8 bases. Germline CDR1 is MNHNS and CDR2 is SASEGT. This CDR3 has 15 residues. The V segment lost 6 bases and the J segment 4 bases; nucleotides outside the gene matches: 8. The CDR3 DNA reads TGTGCCAGCAGAGCCAAAGCGGGAGTTTACAATGAGCAGTTCTTC. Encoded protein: CASRAKAGVYNEQFF.

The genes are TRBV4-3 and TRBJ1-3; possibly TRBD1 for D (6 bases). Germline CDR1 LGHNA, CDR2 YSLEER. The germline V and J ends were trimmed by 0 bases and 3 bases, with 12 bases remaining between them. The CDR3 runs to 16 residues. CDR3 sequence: CASSQENGRGGNTIYF. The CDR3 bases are TGCGCCAGCAGCCAAGAAAATGGCAGGGGTGGAAACACCATATATTTT.

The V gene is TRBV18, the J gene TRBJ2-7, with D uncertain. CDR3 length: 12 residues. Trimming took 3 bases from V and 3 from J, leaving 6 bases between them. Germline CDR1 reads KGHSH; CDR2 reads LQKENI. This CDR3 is CASSPELYEQYF. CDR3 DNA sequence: TGTGCCAGCTCACCCGAACTCTACGAGCAGTACTTC. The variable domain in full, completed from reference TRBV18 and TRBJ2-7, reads NAGVMQNPRHLVRRRGQEARLRCSPMKGHSHVYWYRQLPEEGLKFMVYLQKENIIDESGMPKERFSAEFPKEGPSILRIQQVVRGDSAAYFCASSPELYEQYFGPGTRLTVT.

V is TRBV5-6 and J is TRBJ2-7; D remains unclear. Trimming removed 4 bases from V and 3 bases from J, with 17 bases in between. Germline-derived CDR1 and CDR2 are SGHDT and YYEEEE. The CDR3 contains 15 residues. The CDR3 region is CASSQSAVPIYEQYF. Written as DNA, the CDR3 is TGTGCCAGCAGCCAATCCGCAGTTCCCATCTACGAGCAGTACTTC. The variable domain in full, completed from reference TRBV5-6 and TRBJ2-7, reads DAGVTQSPTHLIKTRGQQVTLRCSPKSGHDTVSWYQQALGQGPQFIFQYYEEEERQRGNFPDRFSGHQFPNYSSELNVNALLLGDSALYLCASSQSAVPIYEQYFGPGTRLTVT.

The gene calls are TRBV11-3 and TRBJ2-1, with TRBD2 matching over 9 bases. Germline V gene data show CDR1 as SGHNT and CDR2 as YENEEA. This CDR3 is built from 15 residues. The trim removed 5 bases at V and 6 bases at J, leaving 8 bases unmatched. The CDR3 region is CASSPGTSRVNEQFF. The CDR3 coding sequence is TGTGCCAGCAGCCCCGGGACTAGCAGGGTCAATGAGCAGTTCTTC.

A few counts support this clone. Here the CDR3 DNA reads TGTGCCAGCAGCCGATACGTAGGGACTAGCGGCCGGTTGGGCTACGAGCAGTACTTC. Residues: CASSRYVGTSGRLGYEQYF. V and J are TRBV5-6 and TRBJ2-7; 11 bases are a match to TRBD2. V dropped 4 bases and J dropped 3; count of bases not matched to a gene: 18. Germline CDR1 SGHDT, CDR2 YYEEEE. The CDR3 totals 19 residues.

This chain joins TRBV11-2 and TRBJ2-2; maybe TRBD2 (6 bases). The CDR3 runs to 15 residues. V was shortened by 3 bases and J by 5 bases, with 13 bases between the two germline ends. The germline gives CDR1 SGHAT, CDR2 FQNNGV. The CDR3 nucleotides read TGTGCCAGCAGCTTCCCCGGGGGTGTAACCGGGGAGCTGTTTTTT. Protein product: CASSFPGGVTGELFF.

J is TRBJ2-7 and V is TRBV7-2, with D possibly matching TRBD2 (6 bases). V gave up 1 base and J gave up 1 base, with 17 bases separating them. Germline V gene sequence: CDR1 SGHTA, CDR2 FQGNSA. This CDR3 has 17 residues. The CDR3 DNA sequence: TGTGCCAGCAGCTTAGTTCGAGGAGGGAGGCTGTCCTACGAGCAGTACTTC. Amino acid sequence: CASSLVRGGRLSYEQYF.

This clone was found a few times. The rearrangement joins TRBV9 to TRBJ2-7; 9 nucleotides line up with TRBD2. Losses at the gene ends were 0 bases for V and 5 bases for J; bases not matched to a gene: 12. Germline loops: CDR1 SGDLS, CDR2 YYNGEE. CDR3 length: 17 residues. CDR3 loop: CASSVDPLSGRSHEQYF. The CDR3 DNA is TGTGCCAGCAGCGTAGACCCCCTAAGCGGGAGGTCCCACGAGCAGTACTTC.

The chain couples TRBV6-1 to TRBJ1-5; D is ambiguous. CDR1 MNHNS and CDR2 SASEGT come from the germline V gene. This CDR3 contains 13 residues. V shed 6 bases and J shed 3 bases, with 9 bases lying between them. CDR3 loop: CASRVQDNQPQHF. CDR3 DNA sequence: TGTGCCAGCAGGGTCCAGGACAATCAGCCCCAGCATTTT.

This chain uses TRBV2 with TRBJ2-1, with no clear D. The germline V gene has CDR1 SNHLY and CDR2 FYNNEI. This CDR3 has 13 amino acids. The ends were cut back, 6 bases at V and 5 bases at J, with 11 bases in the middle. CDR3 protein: CASRQELDNEQFF. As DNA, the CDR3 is TGTGCCAGCAGGCAGGAACTCGACAATGAGCAGTTCTTC.

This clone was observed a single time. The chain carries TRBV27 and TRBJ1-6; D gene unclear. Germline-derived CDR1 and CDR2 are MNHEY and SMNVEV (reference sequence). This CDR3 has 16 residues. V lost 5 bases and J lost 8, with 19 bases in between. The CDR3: CASSLRDGNPYSPLHF. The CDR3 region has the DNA TGTGCCAGCAGTCTGAGGGATGGGAACCCGTATTCACCCCTCCACTTT.

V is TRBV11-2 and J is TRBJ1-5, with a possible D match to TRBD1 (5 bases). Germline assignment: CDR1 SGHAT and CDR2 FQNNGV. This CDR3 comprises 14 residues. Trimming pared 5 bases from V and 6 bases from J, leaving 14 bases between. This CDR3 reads CASSLGGGTQPQHF. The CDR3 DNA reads TGTGCCAGCAGCCTTGGGGGGGGGACTCAGCCCCAGCATTTT.

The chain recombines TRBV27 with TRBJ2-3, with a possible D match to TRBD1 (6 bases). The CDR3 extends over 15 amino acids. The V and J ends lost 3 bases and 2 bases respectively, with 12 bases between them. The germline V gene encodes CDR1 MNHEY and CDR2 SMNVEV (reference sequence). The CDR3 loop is CASSFRRGLTDTQYF. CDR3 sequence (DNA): TGTGCCAGCAGTTTTCGCAGGGGCCTCACAGATACGCAGTATTTT.

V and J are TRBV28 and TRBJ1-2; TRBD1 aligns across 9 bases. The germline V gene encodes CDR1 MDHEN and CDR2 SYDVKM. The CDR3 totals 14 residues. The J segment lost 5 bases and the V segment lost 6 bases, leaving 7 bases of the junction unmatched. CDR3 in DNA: TGTGCCAGCAGGCTGACAGGGGGTGGGTATGGCTACACCTTC. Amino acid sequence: CASRLTGGGYGYTF.

The CDR3 protein is CASSQDRGSQETQYF. CDR3 DNA: TGCGCCAGCAGCCAGGACAGGGGGTCTCAAGAGACCCAGTACTTC. The rearrangement uses TRBV4-3 and TRBJ2-5, with 10 bases matching TRBD1. There are 15 residues in the CDR3. Unmatched junction bases numbered 3, after V lost 3 bases and J lost 2 bases. The germline V gene encodes CDR1 LGHNA and CDR2 YSLEER.

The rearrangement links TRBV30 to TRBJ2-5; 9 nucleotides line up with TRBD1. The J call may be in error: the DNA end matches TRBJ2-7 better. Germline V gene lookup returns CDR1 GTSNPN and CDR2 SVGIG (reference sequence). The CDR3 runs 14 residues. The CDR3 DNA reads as TGTGCCTGGAATCCGGGACAGGGTCTGCACGAGCAGTACTTC. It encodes CAWNPGQGLHEQYF.

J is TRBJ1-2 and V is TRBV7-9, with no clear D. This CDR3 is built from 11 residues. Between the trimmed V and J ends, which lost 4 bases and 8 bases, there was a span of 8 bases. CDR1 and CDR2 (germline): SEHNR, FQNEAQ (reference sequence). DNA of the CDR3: TGTGCCAGCAGCTCCCTCGTGGGCTACACCTTC. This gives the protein CASSSLVGYTF.

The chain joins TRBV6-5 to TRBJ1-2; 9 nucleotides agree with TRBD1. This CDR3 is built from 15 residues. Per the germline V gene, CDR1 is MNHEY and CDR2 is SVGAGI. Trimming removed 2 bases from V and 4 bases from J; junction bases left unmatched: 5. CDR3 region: CASSYQGTGSYGYTF. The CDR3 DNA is TGTGCCAGCAGTTACCAGGGGACAGGGAGCTATGGCTACACCTTC.

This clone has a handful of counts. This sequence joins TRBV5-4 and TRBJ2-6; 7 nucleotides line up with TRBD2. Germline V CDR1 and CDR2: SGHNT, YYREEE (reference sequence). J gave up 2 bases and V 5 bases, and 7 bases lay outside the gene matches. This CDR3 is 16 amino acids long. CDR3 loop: CASSLDAGAGANVLTF. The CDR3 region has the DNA TGTGCCAGCAGTCTAGATGCGGGGGCTGGGGCCAACGTCCTGACTTTC.

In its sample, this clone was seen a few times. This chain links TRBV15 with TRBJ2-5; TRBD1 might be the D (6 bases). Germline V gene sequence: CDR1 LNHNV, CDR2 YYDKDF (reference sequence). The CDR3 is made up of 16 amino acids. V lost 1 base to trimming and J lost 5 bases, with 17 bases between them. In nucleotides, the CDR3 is TGTGCCACCAGCAGAGGGGGGCGATCCCTCCGGGAGACCCAGTACTTC. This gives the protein CATSRGGRSLRETQYF.

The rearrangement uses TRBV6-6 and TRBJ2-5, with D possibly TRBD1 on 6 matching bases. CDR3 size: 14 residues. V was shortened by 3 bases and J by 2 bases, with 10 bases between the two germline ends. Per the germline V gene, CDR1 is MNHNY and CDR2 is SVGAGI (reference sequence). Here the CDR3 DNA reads TGTGCCAGCAGTTATACAGGGATACAAGAGACCCAGTACTTC. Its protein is CASSYTGIQETQYF.

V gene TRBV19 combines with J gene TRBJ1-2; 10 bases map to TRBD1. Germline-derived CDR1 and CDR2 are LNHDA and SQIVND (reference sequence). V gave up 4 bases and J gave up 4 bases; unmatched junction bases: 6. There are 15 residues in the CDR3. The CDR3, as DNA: TGTGCCAGTAGTAAGGGACAGGGGACTATCTATGGCTACACCTTC. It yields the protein CASSKGQGTIYGYTF.

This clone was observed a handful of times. The CDR3 DNA reads TGCGCCAGCAGCCATGGAACGGGAGAAGGATGGTTCTTC. Protein sequence: CASSHGTGEGWFF. This chain uses TRBV5-1 with TRBJ2-1; D is possibly TRBD2 (6 bases). CDR1 is SGHRS, CDR2 YFSETQ, per germline. The CDR3 loop spans 13 amino acids. The V gene lost 4 bases and the J gene lost 15 bases, with 20 bases spanning the gap.